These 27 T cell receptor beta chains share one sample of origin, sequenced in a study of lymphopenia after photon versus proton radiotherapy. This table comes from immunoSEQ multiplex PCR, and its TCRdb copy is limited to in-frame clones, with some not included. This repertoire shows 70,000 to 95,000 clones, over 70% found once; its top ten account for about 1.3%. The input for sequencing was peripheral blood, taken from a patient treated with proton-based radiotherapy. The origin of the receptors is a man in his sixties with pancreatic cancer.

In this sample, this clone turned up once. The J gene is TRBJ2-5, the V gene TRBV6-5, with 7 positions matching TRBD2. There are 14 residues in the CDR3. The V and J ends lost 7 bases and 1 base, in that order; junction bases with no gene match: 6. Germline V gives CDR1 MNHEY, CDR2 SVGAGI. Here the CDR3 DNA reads TGTGCCAGCAACATATGGGGGGGCCAAGAGACCCAGTACTTC. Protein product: CASNIWGGQETQYF.

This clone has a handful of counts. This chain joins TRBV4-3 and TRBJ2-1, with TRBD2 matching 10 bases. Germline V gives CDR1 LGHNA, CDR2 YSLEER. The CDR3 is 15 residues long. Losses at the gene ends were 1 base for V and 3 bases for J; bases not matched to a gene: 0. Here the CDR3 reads CASSQGTSGYNEQFF. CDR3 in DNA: TGCGCCAGCAGCCAAGGGACTAGCGGCTACAATGAGCAGTTCTTC.

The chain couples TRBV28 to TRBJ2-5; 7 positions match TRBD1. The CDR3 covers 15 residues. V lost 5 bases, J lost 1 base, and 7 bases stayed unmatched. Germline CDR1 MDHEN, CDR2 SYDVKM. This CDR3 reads CASSHIRTGQETQYF. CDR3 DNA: TGTGCCAGCAGTCATATACGGACAGGCCAAGAGACCCAGTACTTC.

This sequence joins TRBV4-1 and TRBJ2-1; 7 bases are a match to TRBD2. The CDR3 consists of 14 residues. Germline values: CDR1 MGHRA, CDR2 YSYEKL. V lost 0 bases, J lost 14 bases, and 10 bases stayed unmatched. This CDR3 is CASSQDQRDPIKFF. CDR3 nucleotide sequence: TGCGCCAGCAGCCAAGATCAGCGGGACCCTATAAAGTTCTTC.

The CDR3 sequence: CASSLLAGPYNEQFF. The CDR3 DNA reads TGTGCCAGCAGCTTGCTAGCGGGACCCTACAATGAGCAGTTCTTC. The chain employs TRBV11-3 and TRBJ2-1; 9 bases agree with TRBD2. The CDR3 has 15 residues. The germline CDR1 and CDR2 sequences are SGHNT and YENEEA. The trim removed 3 bases at V and 2 bases at J, leaving 2 bases unmatched.

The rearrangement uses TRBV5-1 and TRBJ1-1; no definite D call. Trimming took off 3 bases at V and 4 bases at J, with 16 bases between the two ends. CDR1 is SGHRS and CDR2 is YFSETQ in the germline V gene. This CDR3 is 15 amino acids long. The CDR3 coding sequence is TGCGCCAGCAGCTCCCGACCGATACGAGGCACTGAAGCTTTCTTT. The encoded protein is CASSSRPIRGTEAFF.

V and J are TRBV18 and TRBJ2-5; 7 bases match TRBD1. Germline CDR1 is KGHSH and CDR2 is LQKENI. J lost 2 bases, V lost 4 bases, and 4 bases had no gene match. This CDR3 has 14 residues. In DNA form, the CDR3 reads TGTGCCAGCTCACTCAAGACAGGGCAAGAGACCCAGTACTTC. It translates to CASSLKTGQETQYF. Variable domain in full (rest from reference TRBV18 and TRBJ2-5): NAGVMQNPRHLVRRRGQEARLRCSPMKGHSHVYWYRQLPEEGLKFMVYLQKENIIDESGMPKERFSAEFPKEGPSILRIQQVVRGDSAAYFCASSLKTGQETQYFGPGTRLLVL.

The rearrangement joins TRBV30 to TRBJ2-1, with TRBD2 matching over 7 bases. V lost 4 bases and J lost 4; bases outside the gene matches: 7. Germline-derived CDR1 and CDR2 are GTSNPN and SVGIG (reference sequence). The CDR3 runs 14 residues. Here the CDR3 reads CAWNSGGGYNEQFF. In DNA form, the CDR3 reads TGTGCCTGGAATTCTGGCGGGGGTTACAATGAGCAGTTCTTC.

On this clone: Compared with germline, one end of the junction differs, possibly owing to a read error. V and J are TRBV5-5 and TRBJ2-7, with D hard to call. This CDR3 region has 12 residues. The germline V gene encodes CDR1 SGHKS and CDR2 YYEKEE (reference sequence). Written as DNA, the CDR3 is TGTGCCAGCAGCCTAGACCTTTACAGCGAGCACTTC. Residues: CASSLDLYSEHF.

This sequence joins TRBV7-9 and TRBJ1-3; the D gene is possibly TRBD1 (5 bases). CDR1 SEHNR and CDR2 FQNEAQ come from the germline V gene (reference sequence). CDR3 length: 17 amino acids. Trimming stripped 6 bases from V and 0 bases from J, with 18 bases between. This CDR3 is CASSPRLGGISGNTIYF. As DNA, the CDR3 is TGTGCCAGCAGTCCCCGGTTGGGGGGGATCTCTGGAAACACCATATATTTT. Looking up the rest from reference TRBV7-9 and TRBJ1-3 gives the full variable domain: DTGVSQNPRHKITKRGQNVTFRCDPISEHNRLYWYRQTLGQGPEFLTYFQNEAQLEKSRLLSDRFSAERPKGSFSTLEIQRTEQGDSAMYLCASSPRLGGISGNTIYFGEGSWLTVV.

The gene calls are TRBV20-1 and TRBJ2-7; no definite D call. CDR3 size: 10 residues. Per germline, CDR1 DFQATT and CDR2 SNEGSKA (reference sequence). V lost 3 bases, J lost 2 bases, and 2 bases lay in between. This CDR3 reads CSASTYEQYF. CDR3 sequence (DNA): TGCAGTGCTAGCACCTACGAGCAGTACTTC.

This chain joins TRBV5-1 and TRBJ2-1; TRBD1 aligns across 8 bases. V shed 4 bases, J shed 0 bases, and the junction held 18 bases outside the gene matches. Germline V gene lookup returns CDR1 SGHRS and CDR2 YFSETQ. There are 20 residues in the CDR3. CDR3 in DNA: TGCGCCAGCAGCGCCACTTCCAGGGGGCGGTCAATTAGCTCCTACAATGAGCAGTTCTTC. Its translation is CASSATSRGRSISSYNEQFF.

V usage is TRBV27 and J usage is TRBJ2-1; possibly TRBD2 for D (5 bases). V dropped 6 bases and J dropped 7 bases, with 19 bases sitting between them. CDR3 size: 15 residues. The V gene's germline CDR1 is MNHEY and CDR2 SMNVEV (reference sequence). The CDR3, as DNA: TGTGCCAGCAGCATGAGGATCCCGGGGAAGAATGAGCAGTTCTTC. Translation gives CASSMRIPGKNEQFF.

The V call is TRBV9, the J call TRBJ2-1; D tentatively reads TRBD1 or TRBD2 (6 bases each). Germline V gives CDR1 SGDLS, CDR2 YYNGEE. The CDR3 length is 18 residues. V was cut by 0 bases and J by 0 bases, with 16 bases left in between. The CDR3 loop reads CASSVEGWGASSYNEQFF. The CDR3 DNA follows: TGTGCCAGCAGCGTAGAAGGTTGGGGGGCGAGCTCCTACAATGAGCAGTTCTTC.

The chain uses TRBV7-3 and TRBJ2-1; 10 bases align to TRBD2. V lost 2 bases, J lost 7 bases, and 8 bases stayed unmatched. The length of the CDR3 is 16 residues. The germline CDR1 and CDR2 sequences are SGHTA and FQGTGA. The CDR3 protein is CASSLSSTSGINEQFF. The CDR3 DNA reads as TGTGCCAGCAGCTTATCTAGCACTAGCGGGATTAATGAGCAGTTCTTC.

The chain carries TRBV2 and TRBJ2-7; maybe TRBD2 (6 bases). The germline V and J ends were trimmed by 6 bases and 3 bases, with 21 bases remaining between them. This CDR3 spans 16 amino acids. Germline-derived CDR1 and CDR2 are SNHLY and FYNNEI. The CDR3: CASRKEGPSSDYEQYF. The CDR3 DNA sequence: TGTGCCAGCAGGAAGGAGGGCCCTTCTAGCGACTACGAGCAGTACTTC.

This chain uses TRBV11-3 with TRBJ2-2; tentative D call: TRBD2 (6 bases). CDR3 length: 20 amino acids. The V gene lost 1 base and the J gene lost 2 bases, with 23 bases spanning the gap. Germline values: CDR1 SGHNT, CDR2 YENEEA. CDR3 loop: CASSLGLGPVLAFNTGELFF. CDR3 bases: TGTGCCAGCAGCTTAGGTCTAGGGCCTGTGCTAGCGTTTAACACCGGGGAGCTGTTTTTT.

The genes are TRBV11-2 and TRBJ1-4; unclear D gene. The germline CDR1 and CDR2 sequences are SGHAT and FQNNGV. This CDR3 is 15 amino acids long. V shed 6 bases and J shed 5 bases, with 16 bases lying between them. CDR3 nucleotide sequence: TGTGCCAGCAGTCGGAGGGTGAGAGTGAATGAAAAACTGTTTTTT. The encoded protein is CASSRRVRVNEKLFF.

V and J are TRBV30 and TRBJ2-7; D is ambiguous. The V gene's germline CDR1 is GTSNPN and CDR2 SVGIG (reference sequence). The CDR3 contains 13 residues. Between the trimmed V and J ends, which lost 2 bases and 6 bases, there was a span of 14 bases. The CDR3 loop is CAWSPIGSGEQYF. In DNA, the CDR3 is TGTGCCTGGAGTCCTATAGGGTCGGGCGAGCAGTACTTC.

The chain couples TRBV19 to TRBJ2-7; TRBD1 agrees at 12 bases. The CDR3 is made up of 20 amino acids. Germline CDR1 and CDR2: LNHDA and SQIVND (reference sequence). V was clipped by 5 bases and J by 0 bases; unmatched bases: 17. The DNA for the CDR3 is TGTGCCAGTAGTGTCTCCCCGGGACAGGGGGCCCCGCCATGCTCCTACGAGCAGTACTTC. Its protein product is CASSVSPGQGAPPCSYEQYF.

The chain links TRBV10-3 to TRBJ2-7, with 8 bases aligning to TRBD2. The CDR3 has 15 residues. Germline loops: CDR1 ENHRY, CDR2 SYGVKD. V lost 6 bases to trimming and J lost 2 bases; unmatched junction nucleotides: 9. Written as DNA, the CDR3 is TGTGCCATCAGGCGCACCACGGGAGGGCCCTACGAGCAGTACTTC. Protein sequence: CAIRRTTGGPYEQYF.

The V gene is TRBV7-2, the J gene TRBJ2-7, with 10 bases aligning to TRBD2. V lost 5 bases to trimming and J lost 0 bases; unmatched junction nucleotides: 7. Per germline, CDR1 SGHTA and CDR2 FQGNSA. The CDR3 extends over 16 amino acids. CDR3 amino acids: CASSLDTSGASYEQYF. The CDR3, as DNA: TGTGCCAGCAGCCTCGACACTAGCGGGGCCTCCTACGAGCAGTACTTC.

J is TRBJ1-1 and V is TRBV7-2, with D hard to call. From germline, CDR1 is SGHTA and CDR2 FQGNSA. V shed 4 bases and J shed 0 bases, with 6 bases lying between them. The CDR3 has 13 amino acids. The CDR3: CASSSIMNTEAFF. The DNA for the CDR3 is TGTGCCAGCAGCTCGATCATGAACACTGAAGCTTTCTTT.

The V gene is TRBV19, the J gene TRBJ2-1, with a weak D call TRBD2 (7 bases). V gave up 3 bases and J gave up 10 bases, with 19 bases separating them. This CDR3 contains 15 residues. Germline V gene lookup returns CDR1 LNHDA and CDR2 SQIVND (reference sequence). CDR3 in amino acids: CASSIRGRAGQEQFF. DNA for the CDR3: TGTGCCAGTAGTATCCGTGGGAGGGCCGGACAGGAGCAGTTCTTC.

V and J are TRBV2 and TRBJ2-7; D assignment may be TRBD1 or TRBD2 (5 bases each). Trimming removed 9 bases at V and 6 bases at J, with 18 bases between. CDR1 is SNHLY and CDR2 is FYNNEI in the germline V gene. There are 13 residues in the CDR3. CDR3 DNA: TGTGCCAGTGCCGGGACCCGGGGTGGCGAGCAGTACTTC. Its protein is CASAGTRGGEQYF.

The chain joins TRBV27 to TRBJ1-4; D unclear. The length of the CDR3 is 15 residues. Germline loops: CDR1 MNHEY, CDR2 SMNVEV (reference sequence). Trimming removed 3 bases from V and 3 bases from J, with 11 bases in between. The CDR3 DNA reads TGTGCCAGCAGTTTTGGCGGGGAGCCTAATGAAAAACTGTTTTTT. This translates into CASSFGGEPNEKLFF. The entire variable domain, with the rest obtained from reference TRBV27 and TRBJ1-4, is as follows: EAQVTQNPRYLITVTGKKLTVTCSQNMNHEYMSWYRQDPGLGLRQIYYSMNVEVTDKGDVPEGYKVSRKEKRNFPLILESPSPNQTSLYFCASSFGGEPNEKLFFGSGTQLSVL.

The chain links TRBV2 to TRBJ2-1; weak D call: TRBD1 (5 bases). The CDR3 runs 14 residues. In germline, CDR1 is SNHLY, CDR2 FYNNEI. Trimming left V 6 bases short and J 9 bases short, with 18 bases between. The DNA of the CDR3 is TGTGCCAGCAGGTCAGGGATGGTTTCGGGTGAGCAGTTCTTC. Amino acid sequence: CASRSGMVSGEQFF.